Described below is a single T cell receptor (beta chain) sequence and its context. Regarding time point: pretreatment peripheral blood. This CDR3 contains 15 residues. The ends were cut back, 5 bases at V and 5 bases at J, with 16 bases in the middle. Germline lookup yields CDR1 MNHEY and CDR2 SVGAGI. The sample comes from a study of PD-L1 blockade in urothelial cancer. The table came from immunoSEQ multiplex PCR; TCRdb's copy has only in-frame clones and leaves some out. The sample shows about 80,000 clones, around 85% of them seen only once. The sequenced sample was PBMCs, obtained around atezolizumab (anti-PD-L1) treatment. The source of this sequence is a man between 35 and 55 years old with urothelial cancer. V gene TRBV6-5 combines with J gene TRBJ1-5; the D is unclear. The CDR3 sequence is CASSRGWTPDQPQHF. The DNA of the CDR3 is TGTGCCAGCAGTCGGGGTTGGACTCCTGATCAGCCCCAGCATTTT.